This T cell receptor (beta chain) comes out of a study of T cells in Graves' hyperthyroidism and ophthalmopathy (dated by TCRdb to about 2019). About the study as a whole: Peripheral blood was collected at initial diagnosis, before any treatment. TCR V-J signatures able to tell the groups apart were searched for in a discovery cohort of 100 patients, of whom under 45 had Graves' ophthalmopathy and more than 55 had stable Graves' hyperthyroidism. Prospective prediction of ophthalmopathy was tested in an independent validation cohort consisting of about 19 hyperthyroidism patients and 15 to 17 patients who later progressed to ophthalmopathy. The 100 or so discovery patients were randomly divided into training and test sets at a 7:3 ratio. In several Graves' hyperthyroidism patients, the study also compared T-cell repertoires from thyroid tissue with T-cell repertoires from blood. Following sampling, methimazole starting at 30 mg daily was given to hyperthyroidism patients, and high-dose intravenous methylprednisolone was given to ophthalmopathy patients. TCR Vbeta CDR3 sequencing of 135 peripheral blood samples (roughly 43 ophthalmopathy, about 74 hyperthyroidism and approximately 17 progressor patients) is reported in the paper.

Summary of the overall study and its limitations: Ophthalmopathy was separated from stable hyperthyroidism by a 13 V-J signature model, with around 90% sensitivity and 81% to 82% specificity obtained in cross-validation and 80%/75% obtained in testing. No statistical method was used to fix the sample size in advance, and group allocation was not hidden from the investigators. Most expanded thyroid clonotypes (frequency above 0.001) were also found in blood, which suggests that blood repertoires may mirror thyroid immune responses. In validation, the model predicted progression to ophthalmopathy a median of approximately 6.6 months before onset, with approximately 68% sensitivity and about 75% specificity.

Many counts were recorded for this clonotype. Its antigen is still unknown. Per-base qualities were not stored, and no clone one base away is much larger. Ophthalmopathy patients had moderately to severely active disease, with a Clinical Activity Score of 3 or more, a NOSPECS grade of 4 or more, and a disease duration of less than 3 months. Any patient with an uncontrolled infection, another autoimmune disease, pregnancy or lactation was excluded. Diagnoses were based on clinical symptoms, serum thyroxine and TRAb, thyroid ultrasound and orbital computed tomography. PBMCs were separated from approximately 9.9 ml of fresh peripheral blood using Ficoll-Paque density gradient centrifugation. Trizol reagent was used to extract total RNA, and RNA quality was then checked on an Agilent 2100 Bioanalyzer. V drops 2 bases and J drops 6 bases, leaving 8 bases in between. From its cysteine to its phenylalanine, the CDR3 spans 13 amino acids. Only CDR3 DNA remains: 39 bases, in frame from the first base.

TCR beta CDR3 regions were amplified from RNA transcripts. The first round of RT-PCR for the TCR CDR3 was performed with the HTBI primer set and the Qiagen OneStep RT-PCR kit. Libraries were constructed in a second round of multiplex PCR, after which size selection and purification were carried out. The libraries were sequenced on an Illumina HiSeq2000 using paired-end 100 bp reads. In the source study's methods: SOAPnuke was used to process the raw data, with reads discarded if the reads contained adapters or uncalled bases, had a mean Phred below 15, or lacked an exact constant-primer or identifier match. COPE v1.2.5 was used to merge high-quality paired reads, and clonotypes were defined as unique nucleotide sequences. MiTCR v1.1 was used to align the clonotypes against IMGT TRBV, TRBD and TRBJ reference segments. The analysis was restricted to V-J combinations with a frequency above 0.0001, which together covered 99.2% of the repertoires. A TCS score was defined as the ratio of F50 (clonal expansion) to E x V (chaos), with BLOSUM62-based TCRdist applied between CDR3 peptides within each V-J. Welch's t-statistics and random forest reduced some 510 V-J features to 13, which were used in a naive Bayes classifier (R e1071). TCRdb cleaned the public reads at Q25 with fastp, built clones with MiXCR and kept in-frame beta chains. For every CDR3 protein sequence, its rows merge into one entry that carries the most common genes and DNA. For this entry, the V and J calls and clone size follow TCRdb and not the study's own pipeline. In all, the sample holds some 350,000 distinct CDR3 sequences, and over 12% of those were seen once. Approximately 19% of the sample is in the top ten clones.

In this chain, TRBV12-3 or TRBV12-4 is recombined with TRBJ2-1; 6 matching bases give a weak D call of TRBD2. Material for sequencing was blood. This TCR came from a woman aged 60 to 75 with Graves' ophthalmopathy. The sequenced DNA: TGTGCCAGCAGTTTAACTAGCTTCAATGAGCAGTTCTTC. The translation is CASSLTSFNEQFF.